The rows below give T cell receptor beta chains drawn from one sample of a study of shared clonotypes between healthy human individuals. Here immunoSEQ multiplex PCR was the method, and the copy in TCRdb shows in-frame clones only, minus some. The sample has more than 2 million clones, about 95% seen once. The specimen was naive CD8+ T cells sorted from blood. All receptors come from a young man in good health. CDR3s include the opening cysteine and the closing phenylalanine or tryptophan. A D gene is named only where the DNA matches it firmly.

J: TRBJ1-1; V: TRBV30; D: -; CDR3: CAWNDAGGAAFF
J: TRBJ2-7; V: TRBV18; D: TRBD1; CDR3: CASSLSGGSYEQYF
J: TRBJ2-2; V: TRBV27; D: -; CDR3: CASSLSPSRVNGELFF
J: TRBJ2-1; V: TRBV11-2; D: TRBD2; CDR3: CASSLVASFREDYNEQFF
J: TRBJ2-2; V: TRBV7-9; D: -; CDR3: CASSSWESDGELFF
J: TRBJ2-1; V: TRBV11-2; D: TRBD2; CDR3: CASSLWLAGGPFNEQFF
J: TRBJ1-1; V: TRBV7-9; D: -; CDR3: CASSSDMNTEAFF
J: TRBJ2-2; V: TRBV29-1; D: TRBD2; CDR3: CSVAGTSNTGELFF
J: TRBJ1-2; V: TRBV7-2; D: -; CDR3: CASSPSVFGYTF
J: TRBJ2-1; V: TRBV4-1; D: TRBD2; CDR3: CASSPSGGVAYNEQFF
J: TRBJ2-7; V: TRBV5-1; D: TRBD2; CDR3: CASSALAGASYEQYF
J: TRBJ2-7; V: TRBV29-1; D: TRBD2; CDR3: CSVVTSGRFEQYF
J: TRBJ2-7; V: TRBV7-8; D: -; CDR3: CASSLEFTYEQYF
J: TRBJ1-1; V: TRBV29-1; D: -; CDR3: CSVDLGMNTEAFF
J: TRBJ2-7; V: TRBV9; D: -; CDR3: CASSVDNGEQYF
J: TRBJ1-2; V: TRBV27; D: -; CDR3: CASSSRLTAGAGYTF
J: TRBJ1-2; V: TRBV5-6; D: -; CDR3: CASSTLAYGYTF
J: TRBJ1-5; V: TRBV6-1; D: -; CDR3: CASSLTVLQPQHF
J: TRBJ2-3; V: TRBV28; D: TRBD2; CDR3: CASSQIAGGMADTQYF
J: TRBJ2-5; V: TRBV27; D: -; CDR3: CASSFLGSETQYF
J: TRBJ2-7; V: TRBV4-1; D: -; CDR3: CASSQDEVYEQYF
J: TRBJ2-7; V: TRBV4-3; D: -; CDR3: CASSQDEQGGRAYEQYF
J: TRBJ1-4; V: TRBV2; D: -; CDR3: CASSGEGWETNEKLFF
J: TRBJ2-3; V: TRBV7-9; D: -; CDR3: CASSLTESTDTQYF
J: TRBJ2-2; V: TRBV7-8; D: TRBD2; CDR3: CASSFMRGDGTGELFF
J: TRBJ2-3; V: TRBV27; D: -; CDR3: CASSLKAPWGTDTQYF
J: TRBJ2-3; V: TRBV4-3; D: TRBD2; CDR3: CASSQRWAGGDTQYF
J: TRBJ1-1; V: TRBV5-1; D: -; CDR3: CASSLSGYTEAFF
J: TRBJ2-3; V: TRBV5-6; D: TRBD2; CDR3: CASTSSGGADTQYF
J: TRBJ2-5; V: TRBV9; D: -; CDR3: CASSVGGSSQETQYF
J: TRBJ2-7; V: TRBV2; D: TRBD2; CDR3: CASSVGLGFNEQYF
J: TRBJ2-7; V: TRBV27; D: -; CDR3: CASSLVGISYEQYF
J: TRBJ2-3; V: TRBV7-3; D: -; CDR3: CASSPDLSTQYF
J: TRBJ2-7; V: TRBV4-3; D: -; CDR3: CASSPRLTLDTSAYEQYF
J: TRBJ2-7; V: TRBV27; D: -; CDR3: CASRRDGDYEQYF
J: TRBJ1-5; V: TRBV6-5; D: -; CDR3: CASNLDMPKGQPQHF
J: TRBJ2-1; V: TRBV5-1; D: -; CDR3: CASSLGLAYEQFF
J: TRBJ1-6; V: TRBV18; D: -; CDR3: CASSPAGNRGSPLHF
J: TRBJ2-6; V: TRBV6-1; D: -; CDR3: CASSEASLIPGSGANVLTF
J: TRBJ1-6; V: TRBV7-6; D: -; CDR3: CASSQDSYNSPLHF
J: TRBJ2-1; V: TRBV10-3; D: -; CDR3: CAISRDSLMNEQFF
J: TRBJ2-7; V: TRBV19; D: -; CDR3: CASSPGGSSYEQYF
J: TRBJ1-4; V: TRBV7-2; D: -; CDR3: CASSLVGSSEDEKLFF
J: TRBJ1-1; V: TRBV9; D: -; CDR3: CASSVGSPPAAYTEAFF
J: TRBJ2-3; V: TRBV11-2; D: TRBD2; CDR3: CASSWDASGEADTQYF
J: TRBJ2-7; V: TRBV19; D: TRBD2; CDR3: CASSDPGGGTYEQYF
J: TRBJ1-4; V: TRBV6-6; D: -; CDR3: CASSYPQENEKLFF
J: TRBJ2-5; V: TRBV30; D: TRBD1; CDR3: CAWSAGTGVFSQETQYF
J: TRBJ1-1; V: TRBV4-1; D: -; CDR3: CASSPDRTPYSTEAFF
J: TRBJ1-6; V: TRBV11-2; D: -; CDR3: CASSLDDSYNSPLHF
J: TRBJ2-7; V: TRBV2; D: -; CDR3: CASSPISYEQYF
J: TRBJ2-3; V: TRBV11-2; D: TRBD2; CDR3: CASSLADSGDTDTQYF
J: TRBJ2-7; V: TRBV10-3; D: -; CDR3: CAISVPGSGYEQYF
J: TRBJ2-1; V: TRBV7-2; D: -; CDR3: CASSLEGPPVGYNEQFF
J: TRBJ2-5; V: TRBV10-2; D: -; CDR3: CAGPWGRETQYF
J: TRBJ2-7; V: TRBV11-2; D: -; CDR3: CASSWGSSYEQYF
J: TRBJ2-7; V: TRBV14; D: -; CDR3: CASSDKTGVGHEQYF
J: TRBJ2-6; V: TRBV13; D: TRBD1; CDR3: CASSHPGTGGVGANVLTF
J: TRBJ2-1; V: TRBV28; D: -; CDR3: CASSPLFPNNEQFF
J: TRBJ1-5; V: TRBV21-1; D: -; CDR3: CASSKGNRRFGKPQHF